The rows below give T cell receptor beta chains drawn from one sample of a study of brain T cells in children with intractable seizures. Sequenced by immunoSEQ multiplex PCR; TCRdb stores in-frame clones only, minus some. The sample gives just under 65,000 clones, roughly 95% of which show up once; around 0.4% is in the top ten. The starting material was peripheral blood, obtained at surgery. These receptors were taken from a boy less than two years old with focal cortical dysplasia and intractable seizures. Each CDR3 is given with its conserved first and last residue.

CASGSPSGYTF	TRBJ1-2	TRBV12-5
CASSRQGAGGYTF	TRBJ1-2	TRBV28
CAIRGTSGGRNADTQYF	TRBJ2-3	TRBV10-3
CASSQEWAGGTYNEQFF	TRBJ2-1	TRBV4-1
CASRGLDGKNEQFF	TRBJ2-1	TRBV3-1/TRBV3-2
CASRDSSTDTQYF	TRBJ2-3	TRBV2
CATSDPRLGGEETQYF	TRBJ2-5	TRBV24-1
CASSIGNTEAFF	TRBJ1-1	TRBV19
CASSLFGGSNEQFF	TRBJ2-1	TRBV7-2
CASSFGRKNTGELFF	TRBJ2-2	TRBV5-6
CASSLVGERPYGYTF	TRBJ1-2	TRBV7-2
CASSPDREETQYF	TRBJ2-5	TRBV18
CASSRSYEQYF	TRBJ2-7	TRBV2
CASSRSGSGADTQYF	TRBJ2-3	TRBV6-4